This TCR beta chain was profiled in a study of regulatory T cells in long-lasting Graves disease. Time point indicated: newly diagnosed GD, antithyroid drugs for less than 3 months. After RNA was extracted from PBMCs, the TCR library was made from it. Trimming shortened V by 5 bases and J by 2 bases, and 9 bases separated the two germline ends. The CDR3 contains 13 residues. Germline V gene sequence: CDR1 SGHTA, CDR2 FQGNSA. Arm-PCR with iRepertoire HTBI primers amplified the CDR3 regions for these TCR beta libraries. As handled by the study authors: Sample data revealed 60 to 80 TRBV and 14 TRBJ segments. Each CDR3 protein is one row after TCRdb ran MiXCR on the multiplex PCR reads. The V and J calls and clone size are TCRdb's, not the authors'. The data hold hundreds of thousands of distinct CDR3 sequences, with over 15% observed a single time. This clonotype was picked up many times. Another study also made use of these data, one on T cells in Graves' hyperthyroidism and ophthalmopathy. As that study records: In the analysis, a 13 V-J model separated ophthalmopathy from stable hyperthyroidism.

The sample here was peripheral blood mononuclear cells (PBMCs), taken at new diagnosis, from a patient treated with antithyroid drugs. The receptor was isolated from a middle-aged man with Graves disease. The V call is TRBV7-2, the J call TRBJ2-5; TRBD2 is a possible D gene (5 bases). The CDR3: CASSRWEQETQYF. Here the CDR3 DNA reads TGTGCCAGCAGCCGTTGGGAGCAAGAGACCCAGTACTTC.